A single sample gave rise to the 23 T cell receptor beta chains below, sequenced in a study of Graves' ophthalmopathy and Graves' hyperthyroidism. Scientists amplified the TCR beta CDR3 regions from RNA transcripts. HTBI-primed RT-PCR formed the first round, and a multiplex PCR formed the second. Each CDR3 protein gets one entry after TCRdb re-called the multiplex PCR reads with MiXCR. The sample includes a few hundred thousand distinct CDR3 sequences, about 40% of them seen just once. Sequencing was carried out using peripheral blood or thyroid tissue (not recorded which). The receptors shown here come from an adult man with Graves' hyperthyroidism.

This clonotype has at least ten counts. V is TRBV20-1 and J is TRBJ2-7; 9 bases line up with TRBD1. Unmatched junction bases numbered 4, after V lost 0 bases and J lost 4 bases. The CDR3 consists of 14 residues. In germline, CDR1 is DFQATT, CDR2 SNEGSKA (reference sequence). The CDR3 here is CSARDGTGTYEQYF. CDR3 bases: TGCAGTGCTAGAGATGGGACAGGGACGTACGAGCAGTACTTC.

Only a few counts were recorded for this clonotype. J is TRBJ2-5 and V is TRBV7-9, with 12 nucleotides matching TRBD1. The ends lost 3 bases at V and 7 bases at J; junction bases unmatched: 3. The CDR3 sequence is 14 residues long. Germline assignment: CDR1 SEHNR and CDR2 FQNEAQ (reference sequence). CDR3 in amino acids: CASSFRDRGRTQYF. CDR3 nucleotide sequence: TGTGCCAGCAGCTTCCGGGACAGGGGGCGGACCCAGTACTTC.

Of note for this clonotype: The CDR3 carries no conserved terminal phenylalanine or tryptophan, so it likely arises from a read error. No DNA is shown, since the ends of the CDR3 on it are uncertain; the CDR3 is the one TCRdb lists. The rearrangement joins TRBV15 to TRBJ2-2; the table names TRBD1, a call not compared with the DNA. Ends included, the CDR3 has 11 residues. Germline CDR1 and CDR2: LNHNV and YYDKDF (reference sequence). The CDR3 here is CATSRDRQGRV.

The chain links TRBV24-1 to TRBJ1-1, with D perhaps TRBD1 (5 bases). Trimming took 1 base from V and 4 from J, leaving 12 bases between them. The CDR3 is 15 residues long. Germline V gene data show CDR1 as KGHDR and CDR2 as SFDVKD. The chain's CDR3 is CATSDFRVLSTEAFF. CDR3 in DNA: TGTGCCACCAGTGATTTCAGGGTACTTAGCACTGAAGCTTTCTTT.

This chain connects TRBV28 to TRBJ2-7; possibly TRBD2 for D (5 bases). V lost 7 bases and J lost 2, with 12 bases in between. The CDR3 length is 13 residues. CDR1 and CDR2 from the germline V gene are MDHEN and SYDVKM. CDR3 DNA sequence: TGTGCCAGCACGAGCGGACCCACCTACGAGCAGTACTTC. Translated: CASTSGPTYEQYF.

V and J are TRBV7-9 and TRBJ2-7; D is unresolved. The CDR3 sequence is 11 residues long. V gave up 2 bases and J gave up 7 bases, with 6 bases separating them. Germline CDR1 and CDR2: SEHNR and FQNEAQ (reference sequence). The CDR3 DNA follows: TGTGCCAGCAGCTTAAACAAAGAGCAGTACTTC. Its translation: CASSLNKEQYF.

Ten or more counts support this clonotype. The chain employs TRBV12-3 or TRBV12-4 and TRBJ1-4; D is unclear. The CDR3 loop spans 13 amino acids. V lost 3 bases and J lost 4, with 6 bases in between. CDR3 amino acids: CASSFQVNEKLFF. As DNA, the CDR3 is TGTGCCAGCAGTTTCCAGGTTAATGAAAAACTGTTTTTT.

This clonotype has ten or more counts. The chain uses TRBV20-1 and TRBJ1-2; D is undetermined. The CDR3 consists of 14 residues. The V gene lost 1 base and the J gene lost 3 bases, with 12 bases spanning the gap. Germline CDR1 reads DFQATT; CDR2 reads SNEGSKA (reference sequence). CDR3 residues: CSARGEGNHYGYTF. CDR3 sequence (DNA): TGCAGTGCTAGAGGGGAAGGGAACCACTATGGCTACACCTTC.

The rearrangement links TRBV10-3 to TRBJ2-5; 9 nucleotides agree with TRBD1. The length of the CDR3 is 14 residues. Germline V gene lookup returns CDR1 ENHRY and CDR2 SYGVKD. Germline trimming cut 2 bases from V and 5 bases from J; bases unmatched to any gene: 3. Here the CDR3 reads CAISETDRGETQYF. DNA for the CDR3: TGTGCCATCAGTGAGACGGACAGGGGTGAGACCCAGTACTTC.

This clonotype came up many times. The chain combines TRBV7-2 with TRBJ1-6, with TRBD1 identical over 9 bases. V lost 6 bases and J lost 6; bases outside the gene matches: 0. Germline-derived CDR1 and CDR2 are SGHTA and FQGNSA. The CDR3 has 13 amino acids. In DNA form, the CDR3 reads TGTGCCAGCAGACAGGGGGCTAATTCACCCCTCCACTTT. Protein: CASRQGANSPLHF.

The V call is TRBV6-5, the J call TRBJ1-5; 8 nucleotides match TRBD1. This CDR3 has 13 residues. V trimming: 7 bases; J trimming: 7 bases; junction bases outside the gene matches: 6. CDR1 MNHEY and CDR2 SVGAGI come from the germline V gene. The CDR3 bases are TGTGCCAGCAACAGACAGGGGCGCCAGCCCCAGCATTTT. This encodes CASNRQGRQPQHF.

V and J are TRBV5-1 and TRBJ2-3; 7 nucleotides line up with TRBD2. V shed 4 bases and J 2 bases; nucleotides not matched to a gene: 10. This CDR3 region has 16 residues. Germline loops: CDR1 SGHRS, CDR2 YFSETQ. The DNA for the CDR3 is TGCGCCAGCAGCCCTCGATTAGCGGGTCCCACAGATACGCAGTATTTT. Translated, it gives CASSPRLAGPTDTQYF.

This rearrangement joins TRBV7-1 to TRBJ2-2; the D gene is possibly TRBD2 (8 bases). TRBV7-1 is recorded as an ORF, its role being uncertain. The V gene lost 3 bases and the J gene lost 4 bases, with 18 bases spanning the gap. This CDR3 is built from 17 residues. The CDR3 sequence: CASSSPGQTSVTGELFF. CDR3 DNA sequence: TGTGCCAGCAGCTCGCCGGGACAGACTAGCGTCACCGGGGAGCTGTTTTTT.

This clonotype was found many times. V is TRBV5-8 and J is TRBJ1-2; 9 bases fit TRBD1. CDR3 length: 16 residues. Germline assignment: CDR1 SGHTS and CDR2 YDEGEE. Trimming took 2 bases from V and 3 from J; bases not matched to a gene: 8. CDR3 loop: CASSLNPGQGYYGYTF. In DNA, the CDR3 is TGTGCCAGCAGCTTAAATCCGGGACAGGGCTACTATGGCTACACCTTC.

In regard to this clonotype: A read error may be the cause here, since a much bigger clone is one base away. The V gene is TRBV12-3 or TRBV12-4, the J gene TRBJ1-5, with 7 positions matching TRBD1. The V gene end was trimmed by 5 bases and the J gene end by 9 bases; junction bases not matched to a gene: 4. The CDR3 spans 12 residues. For the CDR3, the DNA is TGTGCCAGCAGTGACAGGGTGCGGCCCCAGCATTTT. This encodes CASSDRVRPQHF.

Notes on this clonotype: Possible read error: a much larger clone is one base away. Since the CDR3 does not end with the conserved phenylalanine or tryptophan, this likely comes from a read error. The chain has TRBV7-8 and TRBJ1-1, with D unclear. The CDR3 runs to 14 residues. The V gene's germline CDR1 is SGHVS and CDR2 FQNEAQ. The V end was cut by 5 bases, the J end by 4 bases, with 14 bases between. Written as DNA, the CDR3 is TGTGCCAGCAGCCAAGTCGGCCTGGGCACTGAAGCTTTCATT. This encodes CASSQVGLGTEAFI.

This clonotype was recorded many times. A read error may account for a junction end that differs from germline. The chain is built from TRBV7-7 and TRBJ2-2; 7 positions match TRBD2. The CDR3 has 14 residues. Germline CDR1 and CDR2: SSHAT and FNYEAQ (reference sequence). The CDR3 loop is CASSPRGGPGELFF. CDR3 sequence (DNA): TGTGCTAGCAGCCCAAGGGGAGGGCCCGGGGAGCTGTTTTTT.

The V and J genes are TRBV11-2 and TRBJ2-7, with TRBD1 matching 8 bases. Trimming removed 5 bases from V and 3 bases from J; junction bases left unmatched: 6. Germline loops: CDR1 SGHAT, CDR2 FQNNGV. CDR3 size: 14 residues. In DNA, the CDR3 is TGTGCCAGCAGCCGACACAGGGGGGACTACGAGCAGTACTTC. Encoded protein: CASSRHRGDYEQYF.

This clonotype has just a few counts. The chain employs TRBV4-2 and TRBJ2-2; tentative D call: TRBD2 (6 bases). This CDR3 has 15 residues. Trimming stripped 2 bases from V and 6 bases from J, with 13 bases between. Germline lookup yields CDR1 LGHNA and CDR2 YNFKEQ. In DNA, the CDR3 is TGTGCCAGCAGCCAATTTACGGGGGTCCCCGGGGAGCTGTTTTTT. Translated: CASSQFTGVPGELFF.

This clonotype was detected only once. One base away lies a much larger clone, so this may be a sequencing read error. The genes are TRBV7-9 and TRBJ2-5; D unresolved. In germline, CDR1 is SEHNR, CDR2 FQNEAQ (reference sequence). This CDR3 is 14 amino acids long. The CDR3 protein is CASNLGIGRETQYF. The CDR3 nucleotides read TGTGCCAGCAACTTAGGAATAGGCAGGGAGACCCAGTACTTC.

This clonotype appeared many times. This chain joins TRBV7-9 and TRBJ2-7; the D is unclear. CDR3 size: 13 residues. Trimming left V 1 base short and J 6 bases short, with 10 bases between. CDR1 is SEHNR and CDR2 is FQNEAQ in the germline V gene (reference sequence). CDR3 protein: CASSLEGFGEQYF. The CDR3 DNA follows: TGTGCCAGCAGCTTAGAGGGTTTCGGCGAGCAGTACTTC.

This clonotype has a count of ten or more. The chain employs TRBV29-1 and TRBJ2-7, with TRBD2 identical over 15 bases. Germline lookup yields CDR1 SQVTM and CDR2 ANQGSEA. The J segment lost 7 bases and the V segment lost 1 base, leaving 5 bases of the junction unmatched. CDR3 length equals 15 residues. The CDR3 here is CSVEGTSGGAGEQYF. The CDR3 DNA is TGCAGCGTTGAAGGGACTAGCGGGGGGGCCGGGGAGCAGTACTTC.

This clonotype showed up many times. The chain couples TRBV25-1 to TRBJ2-5, with D unresolved. CDR1 is MGHDK, CDR2 SYGVNS, per germline. Trimming pared 5 bases from V and 1 base from J, leaving 8 bases between. There are 13 residues in the CDR3. The CDR3 region has the DNA TGTGCCAGCAGTTTTATGACCCAAGAGACCCAGTACTTC. It is translated as CASSFMTQETQYF.